These T cell receptor beta chains were read from a single sample in a study of T-cell reconstitution after alpha-beta-depleted transplantation in children. TCRdb ran MiXCR on the PCR reads and lists one entry per CDR3 protein. The data hold fewer than 550,000 distinct CDR3 sequences, with about 10% observed a single time. This specimen consisted of PBMCs, mostly from graft donor cells, obtained 180 days after TCRalphabeta/CD19-depleted stem cell transplant. These receptors came from a female patient between 2 and 15 years old who had a stem cell transplant for aplastic anemia, so the T cells may come from the graft donor. The CDR3 runs from the conserved cysteine through the conserved F or W. Each record gives: D gene, V gene, clone size, CDR3 protein. A D gene is named only where the DNA matches it firmly. Size is stated for part of the rows, as once, few or many counts, or as a class when the clone is expanded.

TRBD2 | TRBV7-9 | many | CASSPFLAGPSYEQYF
NA | TRBV20-1 | NA | CSYGQSNTGELFF
NA | TRBV5-1 | few | CASSRTHNQPQHF
NA | TRBV5-1 | NA | CASSRFNYGYTF
TRBD2 | TRBV7-9 | NA | CASKTGTSGSPDTQYF
NA | TRBV29-1 | few | CSGGLFSYNEQFF
TRBD1 | TRBV7-2 | NA | CASSTGGGNEQFF
TRBD2 | TRBV5-1 | many | CASSLRQTSGSIYNEQFF
TRBD2 | TRBV11-3 | few | CASSLAGGPQETQYF
TRBD1 | TRBV5-1 | NA | CTSSWGQSFYGYTF
NA | TRBV28 | many | CASSRDVSRQETQYF
TRBD1 | TRBV5-1 | NA | CASSPTDREFPEAFF
NA | TRBV5-1 | many | CASSLGLENTEAFF
TRBD2 | TRBV7-2 | once | CASGFPGTSLSYEQYF
TRBD2 | TRBV12-3/TRBV12-4 | NA | CASSSRVGLAFYEQYF
TRBD2 | TRBV4-3 | NA | CASSQGGSGRDTQYF
NA | TRBV7-9 | NA | CASSRRHDGYTF
TRBD2 | TRBV7-3 | NA | CASSLTGPSGRNGNEQFF
NA | TRBV10-2 | few | CASSEPPLRGHTDTQYF
TRBD2 | TRBV20-1 | NA | CSARQAGGNTGELFF
TRBD2 | TRBV3-1 | few | CASSQGGAGELFF
NA | TRBV7-9 | NA | CASSLKQGGNEKLFF
TRBD2 | TRBV4-3 | NA | CASSRQRGLAGGTDTQYF
NA | TRBV27 | NA | CASSFGTKNIQYF
TRBD2 | TRBV7-2 | many | CASSPGLAVYEQYF
NA | TRBV29-1 | few | CSGGAGGYNEQFF
TRBD2 | TRBV9 | NA | CASSPDPSGVRYEQYF
NA | TRBV9 | NA | CASSVVGGPYGYTF